This T cell receptor (beta chain) was profiled in a study of T-cell reconstitution after alpha-beta-depleted transplantation in children. This CDR3 region has 16 residues. CDR1 and CDR2 from the germline V gene are LGHNA and YSLEER. J gave up 0 bases and V 0 bases, and 2 bases lay outside the gene matches. Unique molecular identifiers were incorporated when the TCRbeta library was constructed. TCRdb called the PCR reads again in MiXCR, with one record for every CDR3 protein. Of hundreds of thousands of distinct CDR3 sequences in the sample, around 13% were seen once. The sequencing here drew on PBMCs from the stem cell graft donor, taken from the stem cell graft. This chain connects TRBV4-3 to TRBJ2-3; 8 bases map to TRBD1. This receptor was taken from a human donor who donated a stem cell graft to a child with combined immunodeficiency. The CDR3 reads CASSQEGQASTDTQYF. The CDR3 coding sequence is TGCGCCAGCAGCCAAGAGGGACAGGCTAGCACAGATACGCAGTATTTT.